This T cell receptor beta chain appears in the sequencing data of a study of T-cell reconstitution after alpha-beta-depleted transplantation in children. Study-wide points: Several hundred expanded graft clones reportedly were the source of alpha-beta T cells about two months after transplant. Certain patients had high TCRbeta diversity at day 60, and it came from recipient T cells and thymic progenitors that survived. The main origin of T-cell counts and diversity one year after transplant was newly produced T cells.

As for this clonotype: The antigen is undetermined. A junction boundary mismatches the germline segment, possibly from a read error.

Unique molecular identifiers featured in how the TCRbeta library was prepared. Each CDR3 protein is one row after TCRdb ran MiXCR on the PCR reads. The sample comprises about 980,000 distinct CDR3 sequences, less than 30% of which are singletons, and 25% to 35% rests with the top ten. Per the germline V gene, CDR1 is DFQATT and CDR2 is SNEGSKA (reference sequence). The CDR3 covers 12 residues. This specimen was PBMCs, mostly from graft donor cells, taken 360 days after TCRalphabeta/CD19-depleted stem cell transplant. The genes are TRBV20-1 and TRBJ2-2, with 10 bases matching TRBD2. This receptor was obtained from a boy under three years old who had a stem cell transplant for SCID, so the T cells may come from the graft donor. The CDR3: CSARLAGGPLVF. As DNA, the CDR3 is TGCAGTGCTAGATTAGCGGGGGGCCCCTTGGTTTTT.